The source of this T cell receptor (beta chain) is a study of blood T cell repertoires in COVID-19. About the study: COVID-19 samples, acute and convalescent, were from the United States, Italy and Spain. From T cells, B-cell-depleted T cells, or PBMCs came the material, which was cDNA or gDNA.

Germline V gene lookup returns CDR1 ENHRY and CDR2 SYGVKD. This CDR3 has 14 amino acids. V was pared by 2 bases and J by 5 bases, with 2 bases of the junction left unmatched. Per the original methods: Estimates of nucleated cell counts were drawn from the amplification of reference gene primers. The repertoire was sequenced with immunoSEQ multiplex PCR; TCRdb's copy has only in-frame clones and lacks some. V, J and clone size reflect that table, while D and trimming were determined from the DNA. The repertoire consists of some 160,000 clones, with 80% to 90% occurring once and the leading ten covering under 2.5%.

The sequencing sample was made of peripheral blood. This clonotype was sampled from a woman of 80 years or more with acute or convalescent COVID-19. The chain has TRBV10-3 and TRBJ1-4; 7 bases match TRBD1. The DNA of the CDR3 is TGTGCCATCAGTGAGACAGGGGTGAATGAAAAACTGTTTTTT. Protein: CAISETGVNEKLFF.